This paragraph covers one T cell receptor (beta chain) sequence. The data were obtained in a study of shared T cell receptors in the human thymus. Method: immunoSEQ multiplex PCR; TCRdb's copy keeps in-frame clones and lacks some. The repertoire consists of hundreds of thousands of clones, with 88% occurring once and the leading ten covering 0.008% to 0.011%. The same data also went into a second study, on human thymus T cells.

This receptor was obtained from a boy under three years old with a congenital heart defect. Source material: thymocytes.

DNA of the CDR3: TGTGCCAGCAGCTTAGCAAGTCGGGGGGGCATCCCCGCAGATACGCAGTATTTT. Translating it yields CASSLASRGGIPADTQYF. This rearrangement joins TRBV7-9 to TRBJ2-3; 8 bases are shared with TRBD2. The trim removed 0 bases at V and 4 bases at J, leaving 12 bases unmatched. Germline loops: CDR1 SEHNR, CDR2 FQNEAQ (reference sequence). The CDR3 extends over 18 amino acids.